This is a list of T cell receptor beta chains from one sample in a study of OX40 agonist ivuxolimab in advanced cancers. Method: immunoSEQ multiplex PCR; TCRdb's copy keeps in-frame clones and lacks some. The repertoire includes 95,000 to 100,000 clones, roughly 80% of them detected once, and roughly 5.8% sits in the top ten. The sequencing used CD4+ or CD8+ T cells sorted from blood, collected in a trial of the OX40 agonist ivuxolimab. These receptors were obtained from an adult with an advanced solid tumor such as melanoma, head and neck, liver or kidney cancer. Both conserved end residues are part of each CDR3. A D gene is named only where the DNA matches it firmly. A clone size is listed for some rows: how often the clone was seen (once, few, many), or a class if it is expanded.

clone size	D gene	V gene	J gene	CDR3 DNA	CDR3 protein
.	.	TRBV5-1	TRBJ2-6	TGCGCCAGCAGCTTTCAGGGTTCTAGGGCCAACGTCCTGACTTTC	CASSFQGSRANVLTF
once	.	TRBV5-1	TRBJ1-5	TGCGCCAGCAGCCCAGCAGGGAATCAGCCCCAGCATTTT	CASSPAGNQPQHF
.	TRBD1	TRBV15	TRBJ1-5	TGTGCCACCAGGACGACAGGGCCCAATCAGCCCCAGCATTTT	CATRTTGPNQPQHF
once	TRBD2	TRBV9	TRBJ2-2	TGTGCCAGCAGCGTAGGCAGCGGGGCGAGCGGGGAGCTGTTTTTT	CASSVGSGASGELFF
.	TRBD2	TRBV18	TRBJ2-7	TGTGCCAGCTCACCCTCGGGGCGGGAGGCCTACGAGCAGTACTTC	CASSPSGREAYEQYF
.	.	TRBV4-2	TRBJ1-1	TGTGCCAGCAGCCACCCGCGGGCAGTTAACACTGAAGCTTTCTTT	CASSHPRAVNTEAFF
.	.	TRBV30	TRBJ1-6	TGTGCCTGGAAAAGGGACATCTCGAATTCACCCCTCCACTTT	CAWKRDISNSPLHF
.	.	TRBV4-2	TRBJ2-5	TGTGCCAGCAGCCAAGCCGGAAAGGGGGAAGAGCAGTACTTC	CASSQAGKGEEQYF
.	.	TRBV21-1	TRBJ2-3	TGTGCCAGCAGCAAAAGGCTAGCGGGGCGCACAGATACGCAGTATTTT	CASSKRLAGRTDTQYF
.	.	TRBV19	TRBJ1-3	TGTGCCAGTAGCTCGGCAGGGGCTGGAAACACCATATATTTT	CASSSAGAGNTIYF
.	.	TRBV10-3	TRBJ2-5	TGTGCCATCAGTCCTCTAGCAAACCAAGAGACCCAGTACTTC	CAISPLANQETQYF
.	.	TRBV10-1	TRBJ2-1	TGCGCCAGCAGTAAAGGAGGGGGCGTGGGTGTTAAGCAGTTCTTC	CASSKGGGVGVKQFF
.	.	TRBV29-1	TRBJ2-3	TGCAGCGGCGGCGCGGCTAGCACAGATACGCAGTATTTT	CSGGAASTDTQYF
.	.	TRBV29-1	TRBJ1-3	TGCAGCGCCGAGGGGAGAGGAAACACCATATATTTT	CSAEGRGNTIYF
.	.	TRBV19	TRBJ2-6	TGTGCCAGTAGTACCAGACAACCTGGGGCCAACGTCCTGACTTTC	CASSTRQPGANVLTF
.	TRBD1	TRBV4-3	TRBJ2-3	TGCGCCAGCAGCCAGGGGACCCGGGACAGGGAGCCAGATACGCAGTATTTT	CASSQGTRDREPDTQYF
few	.	TRBV5-1	TRBJ2-1	TGCGCCAGCAGCTTGCAGACGAGCTCCTACAATGAGCAGTTCTTC	CASSLQTSSYNEQFF
few	.	TRBV6-6	TRBJ2-7	TGTGCCTCTACCGACAGGACCTACGAGCAGTACTTC	CASTDRTYEQYF
.	TRBD1	TRBV11-2	TRBJ2-1	TGTGCCAGCAGCTTAGATCTACAGGGGAATGAGCAGTTCTTC	CASSLDLQGNEQFF
few	TRBD1	TRBV9	TRBJ1-6	TGTGCCAGCAGCCCCAGGGCCGACAGGGTTAATTCACCCCTCCACTTT	CASSPRADRVNSPLHF
.	.	TRBV6-1	TRBJ1-5	TGTGCCAGCAGTGAAGACCCCGGAGGCAATCAGCCCCAGCATTTT	CASSEDPGGNQPQHF
.	.	TRBV5-8	TRBJ1-5	TGTGCCAGCAGCTTCTATTCGGGGTCGGGGGCGCCCCAGCATTTT	CASSFYSGSGAPQHF
.	.	TRBV2	TRBJ1-1	TGTGCCAGCAGTGACAGGAGGGACACTGAAGCTTTCTTT	CASSDRRDTEAFF
.	TRBD2	TRBV6-5	TRBJ2-2	TGTGCCAGCAGTTCCTTTAAGGGAGGGCGAACCGGGGAGCTGTTTTTT	CASSSFKGGRTGELFF
once	.	TRBV19	TRBJ1-1	TGTGCCAGTAGGTCCGGGACGCCGGGCACTGAAGCTTTCTTT	CASRSGTPGTEAFF
.	.	TRBV18	TRBJ1-2	TGTGCCAGCTCACCATCCGGGGACGGCTACACCTTC	CASSPSGDGYTF
.	TRBD1	TRBV18	TRBJ2-7	TGTGCCAGCTCACTATCGGGACAGGGGTACGAGCAGTACTTC	CASSLSGQGYEQYF
.	.	TRBV7-9	TRBJ1-1	TGTGCCAGCAGCTTAGTGGGGGCCCGTCGGAATACTGAAGCTTTCTTT	CASSLVGARRNTEAFF
.	.	TRBV19	TRBJ1-1	TGTGCCAGTAGGTTGACAGGTCCTGCTGAAGCTTTCTTT	CASRLTGPAEAFF
medium-sized	.	TRBV5-1	TRBJ2-7	TGCGCCAGCAGCTTCGGAGGGCACTACGAGCAGTACTTC	CASSFGGHYEQYF
few	.	TRBV19	TRBJ2-4	TGTGCCAGTAGTATTCCACGGGACGGCAATTATCTCATTCAGTACTTC	CASSIPRDGNYLIQYF
.	.	TRBV19	TRBJ1-2	TGTGCCAGTAGAATCCTCCAGGGGACGGGTGGCTACACCTTC	CASRILQGTGGYTF
once	.	TRBV11-1	TRBJ1-3	TGTGCCAGCAGCTCCGGAAACACCATATATTTT	CASSSGNTIYF
.	.	TRBV7-9	TRBJ2-7	TGTGCCAGCAGCTTCCCCTGGAGACCGGGGTCAAAGACCTACGAGCAGTACTTC	CASSFPWRPGSKTYEQYF
.	TRBD1	TRBV27	TRBJ2-7	TGTGCCAGCAGTTTCGACAGGGCAAACGAGCAGTACTTC	CASSFDRANEQYF
.	TRBD1	TRBV4-2	TRBJ1-1	TGTGCCAGCAGCCAAGAAGTACAGGGGGTGAACACTGAAGCTTTCTTT	CASSQEVQGVNTEAFF
.	.	TRBV27	TRBJ2-4	TGTGCCAGCAGTTCACCTTGGAACATTCAGTACTTC	CASSSPWNIQYF
.	.	TRBV4-2	TRBJ2-1	TGTGCCAGCAGCCAAGAACCGGGGGTCTCCTACAATGAGCAGTTCTTC	CASSQEPGVSYNEQFF
.	.	TRBV5-1	TRBJ1-2	TGCGCCAGCAGCTTGGGGGGGCATGGCTACACCTTC	CASSLGGHGYTF
.	.	TRBV6-1	TRBJ1-2	TGTGCCAGCAGTGAACCCACAGACTATGGCTACACCTTC	CASSEPTDYGYTF
.	.	TRBV30	TRBJ1-1	TGTGCCTGGAACGCAAAGGGAGTCTCCGAAGCTTTCTTT	CAWNAKGVSEAFF
.	.	TRBV7-9	TRBJ2-3	TGTGCCAGCAGTCCTACCGGGGCAGGAGATACGCAGTATTTT	CASSPTGAGDTQYF